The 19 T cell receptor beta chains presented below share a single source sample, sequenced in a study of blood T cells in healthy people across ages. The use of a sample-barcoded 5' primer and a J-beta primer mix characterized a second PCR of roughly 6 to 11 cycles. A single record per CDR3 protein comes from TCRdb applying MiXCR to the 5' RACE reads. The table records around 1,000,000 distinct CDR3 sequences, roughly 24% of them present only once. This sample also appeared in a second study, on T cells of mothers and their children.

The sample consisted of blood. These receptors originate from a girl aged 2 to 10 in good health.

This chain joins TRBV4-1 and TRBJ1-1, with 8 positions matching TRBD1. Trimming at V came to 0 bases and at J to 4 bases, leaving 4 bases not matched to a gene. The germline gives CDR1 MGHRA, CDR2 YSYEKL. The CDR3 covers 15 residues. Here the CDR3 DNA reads TGCGCCAGCAGCCAAGATAGTACAGGGGGCACTGAAGCTTTCTTT. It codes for CASSQDSTGGTEAFF.

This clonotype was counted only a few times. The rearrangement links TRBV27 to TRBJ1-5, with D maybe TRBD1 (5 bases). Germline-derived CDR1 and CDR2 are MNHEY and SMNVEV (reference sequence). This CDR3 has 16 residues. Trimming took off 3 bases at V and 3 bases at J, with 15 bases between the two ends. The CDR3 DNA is TGTGCCAGCAGTTTGGGGGGATTTGAGAACAATCAGCCCCAGCATTTT. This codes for CASSLGGFENNQPQHF.

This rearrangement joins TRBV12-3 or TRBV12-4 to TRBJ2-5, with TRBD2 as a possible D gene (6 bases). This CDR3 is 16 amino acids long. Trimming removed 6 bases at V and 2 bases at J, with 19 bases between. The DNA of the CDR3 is TGTGCCAGCAGGGCAAACTTACCGGGACTTCAAGAGACCCAGTACTTC. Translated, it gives CASRANLPGLQETQYF.

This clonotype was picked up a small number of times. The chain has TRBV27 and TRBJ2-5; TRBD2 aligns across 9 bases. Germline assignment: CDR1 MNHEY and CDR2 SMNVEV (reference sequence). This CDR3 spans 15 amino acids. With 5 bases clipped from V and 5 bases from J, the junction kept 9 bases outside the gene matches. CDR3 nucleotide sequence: TGTGCCAGCAGTGCGGTAGCGGGAGCGTGGGAGACCCAGTACTTC. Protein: CASSAVAGAWETQYF.

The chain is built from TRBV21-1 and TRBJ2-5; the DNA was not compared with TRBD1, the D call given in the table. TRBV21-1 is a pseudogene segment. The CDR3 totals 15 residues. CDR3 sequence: CASSKSRGFRETQYF. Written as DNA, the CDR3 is TGTGCCAGCAGCAAGTCGCGGGGGTTCCGGGAGACCCAGTACTTC.

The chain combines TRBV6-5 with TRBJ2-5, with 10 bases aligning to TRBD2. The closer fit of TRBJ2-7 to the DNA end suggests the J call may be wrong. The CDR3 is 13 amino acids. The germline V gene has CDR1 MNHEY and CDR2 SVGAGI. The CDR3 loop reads CASSLLAGSEQYF. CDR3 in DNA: TGTGCCAGCAGCCTACTAGCGGGGAGCGAGCAGTACTTC.

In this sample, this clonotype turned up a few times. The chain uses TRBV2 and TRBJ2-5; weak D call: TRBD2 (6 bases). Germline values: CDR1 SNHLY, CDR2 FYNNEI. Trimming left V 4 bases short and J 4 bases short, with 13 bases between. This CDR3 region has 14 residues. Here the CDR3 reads CASSATSGGETQYF. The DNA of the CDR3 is TGTGCCAGCAGTGCGACTAGTGGAGGAGAGACCCAGTACTTC.

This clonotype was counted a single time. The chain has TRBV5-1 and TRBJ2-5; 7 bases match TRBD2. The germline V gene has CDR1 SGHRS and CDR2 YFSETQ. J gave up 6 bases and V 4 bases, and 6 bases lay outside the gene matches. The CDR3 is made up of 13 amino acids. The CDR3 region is CASSIRAGQTQYF. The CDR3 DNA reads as TGCGCCAGCAGCATACGAGCGGGACAGACCCAGTACTTC.

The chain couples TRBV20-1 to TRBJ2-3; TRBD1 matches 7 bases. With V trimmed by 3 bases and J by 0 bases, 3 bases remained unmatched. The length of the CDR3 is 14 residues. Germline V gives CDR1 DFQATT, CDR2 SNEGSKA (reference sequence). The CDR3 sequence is CSASKGASTDTQYF. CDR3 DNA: TGCAGTGCTAGTAAGGGGGCAAGCACAGATACGCAGTATTTT.

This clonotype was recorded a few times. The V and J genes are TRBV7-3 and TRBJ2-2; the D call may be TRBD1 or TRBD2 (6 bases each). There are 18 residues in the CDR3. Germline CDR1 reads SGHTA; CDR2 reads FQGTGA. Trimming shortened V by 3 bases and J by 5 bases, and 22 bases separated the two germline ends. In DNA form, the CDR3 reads TGTGCCAGCAGCTTGTATTACGGGGGCGGTATCGAGACCGGGGAGCTGTTTTTT. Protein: CASSLYYGGGIETGELFF.

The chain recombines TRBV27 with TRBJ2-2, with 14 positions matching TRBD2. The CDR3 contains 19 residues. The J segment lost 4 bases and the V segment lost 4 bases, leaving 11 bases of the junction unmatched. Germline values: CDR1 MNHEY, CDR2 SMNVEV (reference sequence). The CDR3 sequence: CASSSYSGTSGGSTGELFF. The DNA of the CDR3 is TGTGCCAGCAGTTCCTATTCCGGGACTAGCGGGGGTTCCACCGGGGAGCTGTTTTTT.

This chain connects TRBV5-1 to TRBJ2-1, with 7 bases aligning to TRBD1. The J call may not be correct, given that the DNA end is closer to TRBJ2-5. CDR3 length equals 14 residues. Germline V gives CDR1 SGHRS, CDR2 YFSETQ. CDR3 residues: CASSSGQARETQYF. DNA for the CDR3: TGCGCCAGCAGCTCAGGACAGGCTAGGGAGACCCAGTACTTC.

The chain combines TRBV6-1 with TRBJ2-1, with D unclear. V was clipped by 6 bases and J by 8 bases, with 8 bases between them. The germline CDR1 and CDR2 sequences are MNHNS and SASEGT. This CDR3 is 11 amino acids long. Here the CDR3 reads CASSQYYEQFF. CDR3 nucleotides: TGTGCCAGCAGCCAGTACTATGAGCAGTTCTTC.

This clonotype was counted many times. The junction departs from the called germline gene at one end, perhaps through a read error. For the CDR3, the DNA is TGCAGCGTTGCGGGACAGGGGCTCTTC. Residues: CSVAGQGLF. V and J are TRBV29-1 and TRBJ2-1; 10 positions match TRBD1. This CDR3 contains 9 residues. CDR1 is SQVTM, CDR2 ANQGSEA, per germline.

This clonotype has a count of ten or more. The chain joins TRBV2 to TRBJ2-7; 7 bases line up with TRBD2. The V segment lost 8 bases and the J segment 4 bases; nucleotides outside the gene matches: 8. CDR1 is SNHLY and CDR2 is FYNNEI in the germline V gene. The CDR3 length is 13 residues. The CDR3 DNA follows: TGTGCCAGCCGGGGAGGGGATTGGTACGAGCAGTACTTC. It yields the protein CASRGGDWYEQYF.

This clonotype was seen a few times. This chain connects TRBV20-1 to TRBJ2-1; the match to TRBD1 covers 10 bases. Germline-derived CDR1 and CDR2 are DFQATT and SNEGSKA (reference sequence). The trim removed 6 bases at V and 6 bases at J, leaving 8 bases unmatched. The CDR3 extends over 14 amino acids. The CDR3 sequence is CSAVTGGLGNEQFF. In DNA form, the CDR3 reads TGCAGTGCAGTGACAGGGGGCTTGGGCAATGAGCAGTTCTTC.

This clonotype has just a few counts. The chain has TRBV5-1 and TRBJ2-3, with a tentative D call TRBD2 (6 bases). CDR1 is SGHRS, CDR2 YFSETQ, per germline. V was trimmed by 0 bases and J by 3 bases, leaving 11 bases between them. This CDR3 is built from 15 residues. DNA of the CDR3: TGCGCCAGCAGCTTGGATTCGGGAGTTACAGATACGCAGTATTTT. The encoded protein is CASSLDSGVTDTQYF. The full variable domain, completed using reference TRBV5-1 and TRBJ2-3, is KAGVTQTPRYLIKTRGQQVTLSCSPISGHRSVSWYQQTPGQGLQFLFEYFSETQRNKGNFPGRFSGRQFSNSRSEMNVSTLELGDSALYLCASSLDSGVTDTQYFGPGTRLTVL.

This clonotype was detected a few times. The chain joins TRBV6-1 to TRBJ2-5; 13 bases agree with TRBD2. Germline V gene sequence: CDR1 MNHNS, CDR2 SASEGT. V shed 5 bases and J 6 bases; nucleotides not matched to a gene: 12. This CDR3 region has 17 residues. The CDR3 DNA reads TGTGCCAGCAGTCCCTTCGGACTAGCGGGGGATATCAAGACCCAGTACTTC. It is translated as CASSPFGLAGDIKTQYF.

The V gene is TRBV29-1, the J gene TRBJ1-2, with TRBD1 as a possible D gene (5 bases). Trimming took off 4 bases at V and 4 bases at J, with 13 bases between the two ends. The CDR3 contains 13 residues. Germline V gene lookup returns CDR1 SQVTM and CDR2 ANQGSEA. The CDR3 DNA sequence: TGCAGCGTTGGAGGCGAGGGGTTCTATGGCTACACCTTC. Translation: CSVGGEGFYGYTF.